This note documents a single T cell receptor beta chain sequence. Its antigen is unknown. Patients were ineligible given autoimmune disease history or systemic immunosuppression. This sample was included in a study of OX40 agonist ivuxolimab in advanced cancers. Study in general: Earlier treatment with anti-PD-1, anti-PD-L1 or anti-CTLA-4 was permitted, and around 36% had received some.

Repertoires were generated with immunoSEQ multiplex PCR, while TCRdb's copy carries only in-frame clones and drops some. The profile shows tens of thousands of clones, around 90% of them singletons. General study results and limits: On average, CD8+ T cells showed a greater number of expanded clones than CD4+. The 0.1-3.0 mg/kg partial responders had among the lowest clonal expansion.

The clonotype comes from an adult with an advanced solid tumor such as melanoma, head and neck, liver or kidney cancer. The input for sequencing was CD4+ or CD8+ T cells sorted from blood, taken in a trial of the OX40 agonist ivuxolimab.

The CDR3 loop is CASSSHLDYEQYF. CDR3 DNA: TGCGCCAGCAGCAGCCACCTTGACTACGAGCAGTACTTC. The chain recombines TRBV5-1 with TRBJ2-7; D is uncertain. Germline V lookup: CDR1 SGHRS, CDR2 YFSETQ. The V and J ends lost 4 bases and 3 bases respectively, with 11 bases between them. This CDR3 has 13 amino acids. The entire variable domain, with the rest obtained from reference TRBV5-1 and TRBJ2-7, is as follows: KAGVTQTPRYLIKTRGQQVTLSCSPISGHRSVSWYQQTPGQGLQFLFEYFSETQRNKGNFPGRFSGRQFSNSRSEMNVSTLELGDSALYLCASSSHLDYEQYFGPGTRLTVT.